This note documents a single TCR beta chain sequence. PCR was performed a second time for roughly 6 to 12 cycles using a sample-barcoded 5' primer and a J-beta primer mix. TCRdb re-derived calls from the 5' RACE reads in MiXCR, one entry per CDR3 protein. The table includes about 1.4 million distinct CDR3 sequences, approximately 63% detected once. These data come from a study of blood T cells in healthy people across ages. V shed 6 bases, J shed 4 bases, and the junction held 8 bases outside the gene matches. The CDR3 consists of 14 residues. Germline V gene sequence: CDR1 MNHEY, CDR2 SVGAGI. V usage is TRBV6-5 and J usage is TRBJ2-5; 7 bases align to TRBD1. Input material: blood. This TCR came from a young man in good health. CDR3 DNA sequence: TGTGCCAGCAGCTTAGGACAGGTTGGAGAGACCCAGTACTTC. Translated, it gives CASSLGQVGETQYF.